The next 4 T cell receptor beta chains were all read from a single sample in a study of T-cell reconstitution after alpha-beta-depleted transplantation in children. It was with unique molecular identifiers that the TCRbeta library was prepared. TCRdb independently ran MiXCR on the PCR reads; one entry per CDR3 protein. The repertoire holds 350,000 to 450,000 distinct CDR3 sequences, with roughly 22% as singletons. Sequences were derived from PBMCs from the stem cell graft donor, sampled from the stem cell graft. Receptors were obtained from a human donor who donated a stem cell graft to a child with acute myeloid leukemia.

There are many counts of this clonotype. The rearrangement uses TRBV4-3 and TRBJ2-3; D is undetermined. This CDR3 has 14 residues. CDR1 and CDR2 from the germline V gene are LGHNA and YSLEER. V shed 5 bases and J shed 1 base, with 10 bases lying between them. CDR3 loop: CASSLIGGTDTQYF. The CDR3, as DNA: TGCGCCAGCAGCTTAATAGGAGGCACAGATACGCAGTATTTT.

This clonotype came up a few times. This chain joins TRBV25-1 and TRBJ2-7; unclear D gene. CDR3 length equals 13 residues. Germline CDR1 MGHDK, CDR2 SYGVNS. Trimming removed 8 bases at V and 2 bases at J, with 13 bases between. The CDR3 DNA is TGTGCCAGCGTCGATAGTTTCGCCTACGAGCAGTACTTC. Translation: CASVDSFAYEQYF.

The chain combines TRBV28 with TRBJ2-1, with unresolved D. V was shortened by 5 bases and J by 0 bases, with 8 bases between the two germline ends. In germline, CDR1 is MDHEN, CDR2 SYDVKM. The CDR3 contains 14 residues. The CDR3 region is CASSAASSYNEQFF. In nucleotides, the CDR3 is TGTGCCAGCAGTGCAGCCAGCTCCTACAATGAGCAGTTCTTC.

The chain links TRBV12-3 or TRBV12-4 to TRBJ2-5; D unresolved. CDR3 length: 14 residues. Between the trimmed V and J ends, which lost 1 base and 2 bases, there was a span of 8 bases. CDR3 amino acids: CASSLVGAQETQYF. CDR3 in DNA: TGTGCCAGCAGTTTAGTCGGAGCTCAAGAGACCCAGTACTTC.